This T cell receptor (beta chain) appears in the sequencing data of a study of T cell responses to AZD1222 COVID-19 vaccine. Study observations and caveats: Regions left unmutated in variants are reportedly the target of nearly half of spike-specific TCRs.

In the case of this clone: The antigen is undetermined.

The data were produced by immunoSEQ multiplex PCR, yet TCRdb's version contains in-frame clones alone and is incomplete. The sample consists of 75,000 to 100,000 clones, almost 90% of them appearing once. Germline V gene lookup returns CDR1 SGHTA and CDR2 FQGTGA. The junction had 7 bases not matched to a gene; V was cut back by 4 bases and J by 9 bases. The CDR3 runs 13 residues. The sequence was obtained from an adult in good health. Here the sequenced sample was peripheral blood, taken on day 0 of AZD1222 vaccination. The rearrangement uses TRBV7-3 and TRBJ2-3; TRBD2 agrees at 7 bases. The CDR3 loop reads CASSSRAGGTQYF. The CDR3 nucleotides are TGTGCCAGCAGCTCCCGGGCCGGGGGGACGCAGTATTTT.